A single sample is the source of the 3 T cell receptor beta chains below, sequenced in a study of somatic mutations in cytotoxic T cells in rheumatoid arthritis. Data came from immunoSEQ multiplex PCR; TCRdb stores just in-frame clones and leaves some out. The sample lists about 10,000 clones; around 82% were seen once. Sequenced input: CD8+ T cells sorted from blood. Receptor source: a woman aged 50 to 60 in good health.

J is TRBJ1-1 and V is TRBV5-6, with 12 bases aligning to TRBD1. Germline V gene data show CDR1 as SGHDT and CDR2 as YYEEEE. V lost 4 bases, J lost 8 bases, and 3 bases stayed unmatched. The CDR3 covers 13 residues. CDR3: CASSDGTGGEAFF. The DNA of the CDR3 is TGTGCCAGCAGCGACGGGACAGGGGGCGAAGCTTTCTTT. Complete variable domain (other parts from reference TRBV5-6 and TRBJ1-1): DAGVTQSPTHLIKTRGQQVTLRCSPKSGHDTVSWYQQALGQGPQFIFQYYEEEERQRGNFPDRFSGHQFPNYSSELNVNALLLGDSALYLCASSDGTGGEAFFGQGTRLTVV.

V gene TRBV10-2 combines with J gene TRBJ1-5; 8 bases match TRBD1. The CDR3 is 14 residues long. In germline, CDR1 is WSHSY, CDR2 SAAADI. V trimming: 5 bases; J trimming: 6 bases; junction bases outside the gene matches: 6. The chain's CDR3 is CASSQGAGGQPQHF. The CDR3 nucleotides are TGCGCCAGCAGTCAGGGGGCAGGGGGTCAGCCCCAGCATTTT.

This chain links TRBV28 with TRBJ2-1; possibly TRBD1 for D (6 bases). CDR1 MDHEN and CDR2 SYDVKM come from the germline V gene. Trimming left V 1 base short and J 8 bases short, with 15 bases between. This CDR3 region has 15 residues. The CDR3 nucleotides are TGTGCCAGCAGTTTATTTTCTATCTCAGGGGATGAGCAGTTCTTC. Translation: CASSLFSISGDEQFF.